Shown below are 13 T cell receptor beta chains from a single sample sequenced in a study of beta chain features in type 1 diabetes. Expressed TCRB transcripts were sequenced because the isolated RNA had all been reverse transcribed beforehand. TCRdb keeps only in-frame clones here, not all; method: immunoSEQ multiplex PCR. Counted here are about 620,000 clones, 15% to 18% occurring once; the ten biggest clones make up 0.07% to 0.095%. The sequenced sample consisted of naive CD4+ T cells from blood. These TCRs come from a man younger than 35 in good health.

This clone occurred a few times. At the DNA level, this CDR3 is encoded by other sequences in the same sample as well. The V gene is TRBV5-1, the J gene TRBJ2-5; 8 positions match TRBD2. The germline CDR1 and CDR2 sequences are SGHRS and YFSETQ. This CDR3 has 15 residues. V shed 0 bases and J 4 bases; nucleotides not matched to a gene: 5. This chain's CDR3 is CASSLEALAGETQYF. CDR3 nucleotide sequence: TGCGCCAGCAGCTTGGAAGCGCTAGCGGGAGAGACCCAGTACTTC.

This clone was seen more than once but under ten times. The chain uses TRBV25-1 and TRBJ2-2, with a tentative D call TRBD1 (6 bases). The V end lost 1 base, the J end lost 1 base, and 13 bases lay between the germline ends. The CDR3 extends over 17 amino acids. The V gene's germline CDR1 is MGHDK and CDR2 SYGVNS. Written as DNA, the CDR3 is TGTGCCAGCAGTGAATCTTCGGGACACCTGAACACCGGGGAGCTGTTTTTT. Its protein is CASSESSGHLNTGELFF.

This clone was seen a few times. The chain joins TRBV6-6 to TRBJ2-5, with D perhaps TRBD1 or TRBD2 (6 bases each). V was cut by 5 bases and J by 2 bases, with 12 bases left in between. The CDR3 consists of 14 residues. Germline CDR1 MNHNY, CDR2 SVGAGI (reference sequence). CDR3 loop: CASSIRGTQETQYF. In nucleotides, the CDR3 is TGTGCCAGCAGTATACGGGGGACACAAGAGACCCAGTACTTC.

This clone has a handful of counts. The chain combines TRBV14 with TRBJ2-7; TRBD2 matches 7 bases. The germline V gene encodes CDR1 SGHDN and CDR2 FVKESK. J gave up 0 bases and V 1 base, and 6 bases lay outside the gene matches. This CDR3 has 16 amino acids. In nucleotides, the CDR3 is TGTGCCAGCAGCCAAGGAAGGGGAGGGTCCTCCTACGAGCAGTACTTC. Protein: CASSQGRGGSSYEQYF.

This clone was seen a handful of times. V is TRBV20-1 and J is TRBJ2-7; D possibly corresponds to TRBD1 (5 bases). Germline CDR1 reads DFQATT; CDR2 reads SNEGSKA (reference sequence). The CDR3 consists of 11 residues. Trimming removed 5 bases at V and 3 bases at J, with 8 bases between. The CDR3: CSAAQGYEQYF. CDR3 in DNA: TGCAGTGCTGCGCAGGGCTACGAGCAGTACTTC.

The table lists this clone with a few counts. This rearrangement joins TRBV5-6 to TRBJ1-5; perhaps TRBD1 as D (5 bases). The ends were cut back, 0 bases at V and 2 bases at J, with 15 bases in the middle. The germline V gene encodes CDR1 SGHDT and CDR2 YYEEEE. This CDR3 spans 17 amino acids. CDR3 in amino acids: CASSLAEGRGGNQPQHF. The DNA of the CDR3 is TGTGCCAGCAGCTTGGCCGAGGGGCGCGGTGGCAATCAGCCCCAGCATTTT. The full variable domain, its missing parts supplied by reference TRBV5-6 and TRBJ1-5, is DAGVTQSPTHLIKTRGQQVTLRCSPKSGHDTVSWYQQALGQGPQFIFQYYEEEERQRGNFPDRFSGHQFPNYSSELNVNALLLGDSALYLCASSLAEGRGGNQPQHFGDGTRLSIL.

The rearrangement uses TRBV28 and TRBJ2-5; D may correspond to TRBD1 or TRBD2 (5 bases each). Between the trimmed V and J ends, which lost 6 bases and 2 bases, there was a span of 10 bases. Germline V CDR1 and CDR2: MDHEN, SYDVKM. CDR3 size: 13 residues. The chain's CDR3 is CASRPGRQETQYF. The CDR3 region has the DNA TGTGCCAGCAGGCCGGGACGGCAAGAGACCCAGTACTTC.

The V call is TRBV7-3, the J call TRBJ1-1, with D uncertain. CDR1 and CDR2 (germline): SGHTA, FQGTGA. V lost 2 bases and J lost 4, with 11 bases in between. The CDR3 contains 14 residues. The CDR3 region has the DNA TGTGCCAGCAGCTTAGGGAACCCGGGCACTGAAGCTTTCTTT. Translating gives CASSLGNPGTEAFF.

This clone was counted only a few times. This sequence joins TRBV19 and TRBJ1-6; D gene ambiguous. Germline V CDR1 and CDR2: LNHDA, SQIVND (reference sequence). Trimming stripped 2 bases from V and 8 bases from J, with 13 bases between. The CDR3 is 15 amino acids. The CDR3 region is CASSIFTLRDSPLHF. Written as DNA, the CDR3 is TGTGCCAGTAGTATATTTACCCTGCGGGATTCACCCCTCCACTTT.

Here the CDR3 DNA reads TGTGCCAGCAGCACTCTCCGCGGACCTAGCACAGATACGCAGTATTTT. Protein sequence: CASSTLRGPSTDTQYF. The chain employs TRBV11-2 and TRBJ2-3, with unresolved D. The CDR3 consists of 16 residues. In germline, CDR1 is SGHAT, CDR2 FQNNGV. V was pared by 5 bases and J by 0 bases, with 15 bases between. The full variable domain, in which reference TRBV11-2 and TRBJ2-3 provide the parts outside the CDR3, is EAGVAQSPRYKIIEKRQSVAFWCNPISGHATLYWYQQILGQGPKLLIQFQNNGVVDDSQLPKDRFSAERLKGVDSTLKIQPAKLEDSAVYLCASSTLRGPSTDTQYFGPGTRLTVL.

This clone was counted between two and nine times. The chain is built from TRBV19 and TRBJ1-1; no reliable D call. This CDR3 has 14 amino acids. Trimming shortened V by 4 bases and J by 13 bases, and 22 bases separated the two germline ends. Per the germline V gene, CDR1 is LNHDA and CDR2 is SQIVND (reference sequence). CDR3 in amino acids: CASSTIGGNTAGFF. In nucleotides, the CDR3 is TGTGCCAGTAGTACGATCGGCGGGAACACTGCGGGTTTCTTT.

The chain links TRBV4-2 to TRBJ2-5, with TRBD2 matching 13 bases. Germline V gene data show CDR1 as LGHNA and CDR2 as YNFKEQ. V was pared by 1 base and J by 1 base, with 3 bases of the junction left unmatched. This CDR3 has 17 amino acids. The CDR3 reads CASSQGTSGGPQETQYF. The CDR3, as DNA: TGTGCCAGCAGCCAAGGGACTAGCGGGGGACCCCAAGAGACCCAGTACTTC.

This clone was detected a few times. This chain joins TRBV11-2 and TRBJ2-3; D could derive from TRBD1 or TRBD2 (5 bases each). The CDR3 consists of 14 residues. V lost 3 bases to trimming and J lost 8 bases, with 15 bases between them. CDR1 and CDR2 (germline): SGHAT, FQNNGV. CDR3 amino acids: CASSFGGGRVTQYF. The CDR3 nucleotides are TGTGCCAGCAGCTTTGGTGGAGGCAGGGTTACGCAGTATTTT.